A single TCR beta chain is shown here with its context. Its target is unknown. TCRdb itself ran the multiplex PCR reads through MiXCR, one entry per CDR3 protein. The sample shows more than 50,000 distinct CDR3 sequences, roughly 39% of them seen only once. CDR1 is MGHDK, CDR2 SYGVNS, per germline. CDR3 length: 17 amino acids. V dropped 2 bases and J dropped 5; count of bases not matched to a gene: 9. The sample belongs to a study of breast tumors, draining lymph nodes, adjacent tissues. Findings of the study overall: Tumor and nontumor repertoires were significantly more similar in luminal-like than in basal-like breast cancer. Tumor T cell lymph node origin was a supported hypothesis, not proven.

The sequence derives from a female donor with breast cancer. Some clones in this sample may be carry-over from other donors' samples. The V and J genes are TRBV25-1 and TRBJ2-1; 10 nucleotides match TRBD2. The sample taken for sequencing was breast tumor tissue. The CDR3 sequence: CASSEALAGRRNNEQFF. The CDR3 DNA follows: TGTGCCAGCAGTGAAGCACTAGCGGGGAGGCGGAACAATGAGCAGTTCTTC.